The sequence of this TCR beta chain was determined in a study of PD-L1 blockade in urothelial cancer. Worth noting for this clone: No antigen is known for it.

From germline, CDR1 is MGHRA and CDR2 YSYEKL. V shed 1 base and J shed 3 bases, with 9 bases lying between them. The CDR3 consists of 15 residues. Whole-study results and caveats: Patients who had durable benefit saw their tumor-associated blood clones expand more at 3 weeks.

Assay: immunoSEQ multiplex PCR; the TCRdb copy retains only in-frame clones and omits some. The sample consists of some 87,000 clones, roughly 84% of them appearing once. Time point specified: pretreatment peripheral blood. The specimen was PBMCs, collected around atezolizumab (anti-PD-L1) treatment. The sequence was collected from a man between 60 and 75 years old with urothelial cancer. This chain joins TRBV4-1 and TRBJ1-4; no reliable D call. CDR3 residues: CASSQVGLANEKLFF. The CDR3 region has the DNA TGCGCCAGCAGCCAAGTAGGACTGGCTAATGAAAAACTGTTTTTT.